Listed here are 3 T cell receptor beta chains from one sample, sequenced in a study of blood T cell repertoires in COVID-19. Data came from immunoSEQ multiplex PCR; TCRdb stores just in-frame clones and leaves some out. The sample lists about 92,000 clones, approximately 85% occurring once. Source material: peripheral blood. The receptors were sampled from a human donor in a cohort sampled during active COVID-19.

Sample share makes this clone large. The chain has TRBV4-2 and TRBJ1-2, with D tentatively TRBD1 (6 bases). V shed 0 bases and J shed 10 bases, with 21 bases lying between them. From germline, CDR1 is LGHNA and CDR2 YNFKEQ. This CDR3 has 16 residues. The CDR3 is CASSQEGDRIEKYYTF. CDR3 nucleotides: TGTGCCAGCAGCCAAGAAGGAGACAGGATAGAAAAATACTACACCTTC.

The CDR3 DNA follows: TGCGCCAGCAGCCAAGAGGTGAGCTCCTACAATGAGCAGTTCTTC. Translated, it gives CASSQEVSSYNEQFF. V is TRBV4-3 and J is TRBJ2-1; D not certain. The CDR3 covers 15 residues. V shed 0 bases and J shed 0 bases, with 6 bases lying between them. CDR1 is LGHNA and CDR2 is YSLEER in the germline V gene.

J is TRBJ2-3 and V is TRBV11-2; 7 positions agree with TRBD1. V lost 4 bases, J lost 3 bases, and 7 bases stayed unmatched. The CDR3 has 15 residues. CDR1 SGHAT and CDR2 FQNNGV come from the germline V gene. For the CDR3, the DNA is TGTGCCAGCAGCTGGCATGACAGGGAAACAGATACGCAGTATTTT. It yields the protein CASSWHDRETDTQYF.